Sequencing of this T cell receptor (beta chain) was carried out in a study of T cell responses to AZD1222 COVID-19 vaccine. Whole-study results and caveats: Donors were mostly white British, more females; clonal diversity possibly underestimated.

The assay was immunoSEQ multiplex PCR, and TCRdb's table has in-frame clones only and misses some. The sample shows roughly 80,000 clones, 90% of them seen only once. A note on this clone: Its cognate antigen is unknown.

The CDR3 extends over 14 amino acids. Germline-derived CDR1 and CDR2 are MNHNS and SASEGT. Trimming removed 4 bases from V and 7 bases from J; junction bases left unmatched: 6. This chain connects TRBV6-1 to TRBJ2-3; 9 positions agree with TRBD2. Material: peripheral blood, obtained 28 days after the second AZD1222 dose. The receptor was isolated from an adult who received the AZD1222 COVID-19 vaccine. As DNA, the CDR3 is TGTGCCAGCAGTGCAGCGGGGGGCTTGAATACGCAGTATTTT. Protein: CASSAAGGLNTQYF.